The entry that follows covers one T cell receptor beta chain sequence. The specificity of this receptor is unknown. Base qualities were left out, and no much larger clone turns up one base away. This record belongs to a study of OX40 agonist ivuxolimab in advanced cancers. Looking at the study overall: The costimulatory receptor OX40 (CD134) was targeted by ivuxolimab, a fully human IgG2 agonistic monoclonal antibody. Intravenous ivuxolimab was administered to patients every 2 weeks at six dose levels: 0.01, 0.1, 0.3, 1.5, 3 and 10 mg/kg. Of the approximately 54 dose-escalation patients, hepatocellular carcinoma was present in 19, melanoma in approximately 15, renal cell carcinoma in 9 and head and neck cancer in 9. A male proportion of around 81% and a mean age of roughly 55 years, ranging from about 23 to 90, were recorded for the dose-escalation cohort. Prior anti-PD-1, anti-PD-L1 or anti-CTLA-4 therapy was permitted, and checkpoint inhibitors had been received by about two fifths of dose-escalation patients. Partial responses occurred in three dose-escalation patients, of whom one had hepatocellular carcinoma and two had cutaneous melanoma. Peripheral TCRbeta sequencing was intended to test whether TCR sequence diversity was altered and clonal T-cell expansion was caused by ivuxolimab. The paper reports the monotherapy dose-escalation portion (N of about 50 patients) of the phase I ivuxolimab trial. Results the study describes overall, beyond this receptor: Antigen specificity was not determined for the clonally expanded peripheral T cells. Low levels of normalized T-cell clonal expansion were also seen in some patients who did not respond. In the 0.1-3.0 mg/kg groups, partial responders were among the patients with the lowest normalized peripheral clonal expansion, particularly in CD8+ T cells. Clonal expansion of both CD4+ and CD8+ blood T cells was observed from baseline to week 6 at doses 0.1 to 3.0 mg/kg. On average, CD8+ T cells showed more expanded clones than CD4+ T cells after ivuxolimab.

The trial excluded patients who had a history of autoimmune disease or who were on systemic immunosuppression. Peripheral blood for TCR sequencing was drawn from every dose cohort at baseline, at cycle 4 day 1 and at cycle 7 day 1. Samples came from an open-label, multicenter, first-in-human phase I dose-escalation trial of ivuxolimab. Adults with locally advanced or metastatic melanoma, renal cell carcinoma, hepatocellular carcinoma or head and neck squamous cell carcinoma were enrolled in the trial. Before TCR sequencing, CD4+ T cells and CD8+ T cells from peripheral blood were sorted into separate populations. Genomic DNA was extracted from sorted cells for sequencing of the TCRbeta CDR3 region. TCRbeta CDR3 regions were sequenced using the immunoSEQ Assay. TCRdb took this table from immuneACCESS and kept in-frame rearrangements with V and J called. Such tables lack part of the clones; where checked against another copy, unresolved V genes explain under half of the gap, and the rest is unexplained. The sample profile shows fewer than 35,000 clones; about four fifths of them were found once. 20% to 25% of the sample is in the top ten clones.

The germline V gene (reference sequence) specifies SGHKS as CDR1 and YYEKEE as CDR2. The V end gives up 4 bases and the J end 0 bases, leaving 5 bases in the junction not matched to a gene. The CDR3, cysteine through phenylalanine, is 16 amino acids long. Only the CDR3 portion is preserved as DNA: 48 bases, with reading frame beginning at the first base. The chain is assembled from TRBV5-5 and TRBJ2-3; 10 of the junction bases match TRBD1. The sequenced sample was CD4+ or CD8+ T cells sorted from blood, obtained in a trial of the OX40 agonist ivuxolimab. The sequence was obtained from an adult with an advanced solid tumor such as melanoma, head and neck, liver or kidney cancer. In nucleotides, the sequence is TGTGCCAGCAGCCGCCGGACAGGGGGAAGCACAGATACGCAGTATTTT. This translates into CASSRRTGGSTDTQYF.